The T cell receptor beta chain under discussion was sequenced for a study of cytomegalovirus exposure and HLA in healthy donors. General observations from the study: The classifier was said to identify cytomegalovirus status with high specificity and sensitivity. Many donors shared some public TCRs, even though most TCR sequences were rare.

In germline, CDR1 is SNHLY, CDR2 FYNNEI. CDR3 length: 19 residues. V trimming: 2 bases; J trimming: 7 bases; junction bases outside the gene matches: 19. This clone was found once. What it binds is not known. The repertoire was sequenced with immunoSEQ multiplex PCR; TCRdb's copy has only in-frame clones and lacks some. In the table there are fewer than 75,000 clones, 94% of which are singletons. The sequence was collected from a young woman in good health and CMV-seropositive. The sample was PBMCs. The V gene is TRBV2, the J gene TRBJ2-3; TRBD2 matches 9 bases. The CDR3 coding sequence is TGTGCCAGCAGTGAACCCTTCGCTGACAGCGGGGGGATACAAAATACGCAGTATTTT. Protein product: CASSEPFADSGGIQNTQYF.